This T cell receptor beta chain was identified in a study of T cells in localized non-small cell lung cancer. Points from the study as a whole: The greatest T cell clonality was found in uninvolved adjacent lung (higher than in tumor). In adjacent lung, a median roughly 62 of the top 100 tumor clones were found.

On this clone: The antigen remains unidentified.

Clones were sequenced by immunoSEQ multiplex PCR, and TCRdb holds only the in-frame ones, with some missing. Of 52,000 or so clones in the sample, 75% to 90% are singletons; the top ten hold over 15%. Germline lookup yields CDR1 MNHNY and CDR2 SVGAGI (reference sequence). The CDR3 spans 15 residues. V gave up 5 bases and J gave up 0 bases; unmatched junction bases: 3. The sequence was obtained from a male donor aged 60 or over with stage III squamous cell lung carcinoma. Sequencing used peripheral blood, obtained before any cancer treatment. V usage is TRBV6-6 and J usage is TRBJ2-2; 7 bases are a match to TRBD1. The CDR3 loop reads CASSRQGPNTGELFF. Written as DNA, the CDR3 is TGTGCCAGCAGTCGACAGGGACCGAACACCGGGGAGCTGTTTTTT.